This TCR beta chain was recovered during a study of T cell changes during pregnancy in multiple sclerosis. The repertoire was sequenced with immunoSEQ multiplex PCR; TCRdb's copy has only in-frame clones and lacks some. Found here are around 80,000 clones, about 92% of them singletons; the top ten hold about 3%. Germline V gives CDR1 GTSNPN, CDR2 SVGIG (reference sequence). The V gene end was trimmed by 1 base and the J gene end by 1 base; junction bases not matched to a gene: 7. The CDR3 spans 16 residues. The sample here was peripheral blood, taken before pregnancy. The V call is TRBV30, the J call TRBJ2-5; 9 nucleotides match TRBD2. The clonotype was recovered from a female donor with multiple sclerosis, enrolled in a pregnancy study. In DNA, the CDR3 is TGTGCCTGGAGTGAGGGGGCGGGAGGGGCCCAAGAGACCCAGTACTTC. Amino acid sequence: CAWSEGAGGAQETQYF.